A single sample is the source of the 8 T cell receptor beta chains below, sequenced in a study of T cells in Graves' hyperthyroidism and ophthalmopathy. Regions amplified from RNA transcripts were the TCR beta CDR3 regions. The TCR CDR3 first-round RT-PCR relied on the HTBI primer set. TCRdb fed the multiplex PCR reads into MiXCR, producing one record per CDR3 protein. The top ten hold 5% to 7% of the sample, which has a few hundred thousand distinct CDR3 sequences, around 14% seen once. Specimen: blood. Source of these receptors: a woman aged 25 to 39 with Graves' hyperthyroidism that later progressed to Graves' ophthalmopathy.

In its sample, this clonotype was seen many times. This chain joins TRBV27 and TRBJ2-3; TRBD1 is a possible D gene (5 bases). This CDR3 is 16 amino acids long. V shed 3 bases and J shed 2 bases, with 15 bases lying between them. Germline V CDR1 and CDR2: MNHEY, SMNVEV (reference sequence). This CDR3 reads CASSFDRAGSTDTQYF. DNA for the CDR3: TGTGCCAGCAGTTTCGACCGCGCAGGGTCCACAGATACGCAGTATTTT.

This clonotype was seen only a few times. The rearrangement links TRBV6-1 to TRBJ2-1, with 7 bases that match TRBD2. CDR3 length: 14 amino acids. The germline CDR1 and CDR2 sequences are MNHNS and SASEGT. Trimming took 5 bases from V and 7 from J; bases not matched to a gene: 8. CDR3 nucleotide sequence: TGTGCCAGCAGTTGGGACTATCGTCGAAATGAGCAGTTCTTC. It is translated as CASSWDYRRNEQFF.

This clonotype was seen a handful of times. This may stem from a read error, because a much larger clone lies one nucleotide away. This rearrangement joins TRBV5-6 to TRBJ1-6; D unclear. The length of the CDR3 is 13 residues. The V gene's germline CDR1 is SGHDT and CDR2 YYEEEE. CDR3 sequence (DNA): TGTGCCATCAGCTTGGGTGGAGGTTCACCCCTCCACTTT. Amino acid sequence: CAISLGGGSPLHF. Full variable domain (outside the CDR3, taken from reference TRBV5-6 and TRBJ1-6): DAGVTQSPTHLIKTRGQQVTLRCSPKSGHDTVSWYQQALGQGPQFIFQYYEEEERQRGNFPDRFSGHQFPNYSSELNVNALLLGDSALYLCAISLGGGSPLHFGNGTRLTVT.

This clonotype was seen repeatedly, ten times or more. This chain uses TRBV7-9 with TRBJ2-5; weak D call: TRBD1 (6 bases). Germline V gives CDR1 SEHNR, CDR2 FQNEAQ (reference sequence). The CDR3 sequence is 13 residues long. The V and J ends lost 5 bases and 4 bases respectively, with 11 bases between them. CDR3 nucleotides: TGTGCCAGCAGCGATGGACAGAGAGAGACCCAGTACTTC. Its protein is CASSDGQRETQYF.

V and J are TRBV28 and TRBJ1-2; TRBD1 is a possible D gene (6 bases). The CDR3 loop spans 15 amino acids. Germline assignment: CDR1 MDHEN and CDR2 SYDVKM. Trimming removed 4 bases at V and 4 bases at J, with 16 bases between. CDR3 amino acids: CASSSYPRGPYGYTF. In DNA form, the CDR3 reads TGTGCCAGCAGTTCCTATCCCCGGGGGCCCTATGGCTACACCTTC.

There are many counts of this clonotype. The chain links TRBV28 to TRBJ1-3; D call uncertain. Germline CDR1 and CDR2: MDHEN and SYDVKM. Between the trimmed V and J ends, which lost 4 bases and 2 bases, there was a span of 6 bases. The CDR3 covers 13 residues. In nucleotides, the CDR3 is TGTGCCAGCAGTTCCGGGGCTGGAAACACCATATATTTT. Protein product: CASSSGAGNTIYF.

V gene TRBV15 combines with J gene TRBJ2-6, with D possibly being TRBD1 or TRBD2 (7 bases each). Germline CDR1 LNHNV, CDR2 YYDKDF (reference sequence). Trimming removed 5 bases at V and 3 bases at J, with 17 bases between. This CDR3 region has 17 residues. The DNA of the CDR3 is TGTGCCACCAGCGCCCGACAGGGAGGGGGTGGGGCCAACGTCCTGACTTTC. This translates into CATSARQGGGGANVLTF. Filled out from reference TRBV15 and TRBJ2-6, the complete variable domain reads DAMVIQNPRYQVTQFGKPVTLSCSQTLNHNVMYWYQQKSSQAPKLLFHYYDKDFNNEADTPDNFQSRRPNTSFCFLDIRSPGLGDTAMYLCATSARQGGGGANVLTFGAGSRLTVL.

In its sample, this clonotype was seen a few times. This rearrangement joins TRBV4-1 to TRBJ1-1; D is unclear. V was pared by 0 bases and J by 6 bases, with 11 bases between. The germline V gene has CDR1 MGHRA and CDR2 YSYEKL. This CDR3 has 14 amino acids. The CDR3 DNA sequence: TGCGCCAGCAGCCAAGAGGGCGTGAGGGCTGAAGCTTTCTTT. It encodes CASSQEGVRAEAFF.